This T cell receptor (beta chain) was obtained from a study of OX40 agonist ivuxolimab in advanced cancers. Data came from immunoSEQ multiplex PCR; TCRdb stores just in-frame clones and leaves some out. Among 87,000 or so clones listed, about 85% were seen once. Sequencing was performed on CD4+ or CD8+ T cells sorted from blood, taken in a trial of the OX40 agonist ivuxolimab. This clonotype was obtained from an adult with an advanced solid tumor such as melanoma, head and neck, liver or kidney cancer.

CDR3 DNA sequence: TGTGCCAGCAGCTTAGAGGTTGGGCCTGCCTACGAGCAGTACTTC. This encodes CASSLEVGPAYEQYF. The V and J genes are TRBV11-2 and TRBJ2-7; D remains unclear. V was cut by 0 bases and J by 2 bases, with 11 bases left in between. The germline gives CDR1 SGHAT, CDR2 FQNNGV. This CDR3 comprises 15 residues.